One TCR beta chain is described in this entry. The antigen is unknown. Assay: immunoSEQ multiplex PCR; the TCRdb copy retains only in-frame clones and omits some. Of about 220,000 clones listed, 93% are singletons. This entry comes from a study of T cell responses to AZD1222 COVID-19 vaccine. Study-level results: Among the donors, most were white British and more were female, and clonal diversity was possibly underestimated. Only a handful of AZD1222 recipients tested seropositive at baseline. Recipients of two AZD1222 doses showed rising Spike-specific TCR breadth and depth.

V was clipped by 4 bases and J by 10 bases; unmatched bases: 7. Germline V gene sequence: CDR1 LGHDT, CDR2 YNNKEL (reference sequence). The CDR3 runs to 15 residues. This clonotype was sampled from an adult in good health. The specimen was peripheral blood, collected on day 0 of MenACWY control vaccination. This sequence joins TRBV3-1 (or the pseudogene TRBV3-2) and TRBJ2-1; TRBD2 matches at 13 bases. The CDR3 DNA reads TGTGCCAGCAGCCTAACTAGCGGGGGGGCCGGAGAGCAGTTCTTC. Translated, it gives CASSLTSGGAGEQFF.